This is a list of T cell receptor beta chains from one sample in a study of blood T cell repertoires in COVID-19. Libraries were prepared by immunoSEQ multiplex PCR; TCRdb keeps only in-frame clonotypes and omits some of them. The sample lists about 230,000 clones, roughly 85% seen once, with approximately 2.6% in the top ten. Sequenced material: peripheral blood. Receptors were obtained from a woman in her 70s with active or convalescent COVID-19. CDR3s include the opening cysteine and the closing phenylalanine or tryptophan. Fields, in order: D gene, clone size, V gene, J gene, CDR3 protein, CDR3 DNA. D genes are given only for firm matches. A row's size may be missing; if present it is once, few, many or a size class.

d_call: TRBD1
clone_size: once
v_call: TRBV5-1
j_call: TRBJ1-1
cdr3_aa: CASRWTGNSNTEAFF
cdr3_nt: TGCGCCAGCAGGTGGACAGGGAACAGTAACACTGAAGCTTTCTTT

d_call: -
clone_size: -
v_call: TRBV2
j_call: TRBJ1-2
cdr3_aa: CASSITDRYPNYGYTF
cdr3_nt: TGTGCCAGCAGTATCACTGACAGATATCCTAACTATGGCTACACCTTC

d_call: TRBD1
clone_size: -
v_call: TRBV18
j_call: TRBJ2-3
cdr3_aa: CASSPGTGGPDTQYF
cdr3_nt: TGTGCCAGCTCACCTGGGACAGGGGGCCCAGATACGCAGTATTTT

d_call: TRBD1
clone_size: -
v_call: TRBV12-5
j_call: TRBJ2-1
cdr3_aa: CASAYRGLDNEQFF
cdr3_nt: TGTGCTAGTGCCTACAGGGGTTTAGACAATGAGCAGTTCTTC

d_call: TRBD1
clone_size: once
v_call: TRBV6-4
j_call: TRBJ1-5
cdr3_aa: CASSDTDRPSNQPQHF
cdr3_nt: TGTGCCAGCAGTGACACGGACAGGCCTAGCAATCAGCCCCAGCATTTT

d_call: -
clone_size: -
v_call: TRBV4-3
j_call: TRBJ1-5
cdr3_aa: CASSPRVGVQQPQHF
cdr3_nt: TGCGCCAGCAGCCCCCGCGTAGGGGTCCAGCAGCCCCAGCATTTT

d_call: TRBD2
clone_size: once
v_call: TRBV10-3
j_call: TRBJ2-6
cdr3_aa: CAISESSGGTSGANVLTF
cdr3_nt: TGTGCCATCAGTGAGTCGAGCGGGGGAACCTCTGGGGCCAACGTCCTGACTTTC

d_call: TRBD1
clone_size: -
v_call: TRBV5-1
j_call: TRBJ1-2
cdr3_aa: CASSLGPGLTGGEGGYTF
cdr3_nt: TGCGCCAGCAGCTTGGGCCCCGGTTTGACAGGGGGCGAGGGTGGCTACACCTTC

d_call: -
clone_size: -
v_call: TRBV4-3
j_call: TRBJ1-6
cdr3_aa: CASSPAENNSPLHF
cdr3_nt: TGCGCCAGCAGCCCCGCCGAGAATAATTCACCCCTCCACTTT

d_call: -
clone_size: -
v_call: TRBV5-1
j_call: TRBJ1-4
cdr3_aa: CASSFREDAKLFF
cdr3_nt: TGCGCCAGCAGCTTTAGAGAAGATGCAAAACTGTTTTTT

d_call: -
clone_size: -
v_call: TRBV4-3
j_call: TRBJ1-2
cdr3_aa: CASSQEMGLYGYTF
cdr3_nt: TGCGCCAGCAGCCAAGAGATGGGCCTCTATGGCTACACCTTC

d_call: TRBD2
clone_size: -
v_call: TRBV7-2
j_call: TRBJ2-3
cdr3_aa: CASKLAGGPTDTQYF
cdr3_nt: TGTGCCAGCAAACTAGCGGGAGGGCCGACAGATACGCAGTATTTT

d_call: -
clone_size: -
v_call: TRBV6-5
j_call: TRBJ1-1
cdr3_aa: CASIKGRTRSTEAFF
cdr3_nt: TGTGCCAGCATTAAGGGGCGGACCCGGAGCACTGAAGCTTTCTTT

d_call: TRBD2
clone_size: -
v_call: TRBV6-6
j_call: TRBJ2-1
cdr3_aa: CASSPQPGLAGRNEQFF
cdr3_nt: TGTGCCAGCAGTCCTCAGCCGGGACTAGCGGGTCGGAATGAGCAGTTCTTC

d_call: TRBD1
clone_size: -
v_call: TRBV4-1
j_call: TRBJ1-5
cdr3_aa: CASSQATGDRPQHF
cdr3_nt: TGCGCCAGCAGCCAGGCGACAGGGGATCGGCCCCAGCATTTT

d_call: -
clone_size: -
v_call: TRBV6-5
j_call: TRBJ1-6
cdr3_aa: CASSYGRVVSPLHF
cdr3_nt: TGTGCCAGCAGTTACGGCAGGGTGGTTTCACCCCTCCACTTT

d_call: -
clone_size: -
v_call: TRBV7-6
j_call: TRBJ1-1
cdr3_aa: CASSPGRNTEAFF
cdr3_nt: TGTGCCAGCAGCCCAGGTAGGAACACTGAAGCTTTCTTT

d_call: TRBD1
clone_size: -
v_call: TRBV5-5
j_call: TRBJ1-2
cdr3_aa: CASSLSDRGRGYGYTF
cdr3_nt: TGTGCCAGCAGCTTGTCGGACAGGGGCAGGGGCTATGGCTACACCTTC

d_call: -
clone_size: -
v_call: TRBV25-1
j_call: TRBJ1-6
cdr3_aa: CASRAPGARGDGPLHF
cdr3_nt: TGTGCCAGCAGAGCCCCAGGGGCAAGAGGGGATGGTCCCCTCCACTTT

d_call: -
clone_size: -
v_call: TRBV4-3
j_call: TRBJ1-2
cdr3_aa: CASSQDPNRQALGYTF
cdr3_nt: TGCGCCAGCAGCCAAGATCCCAACAGACAGGCGCTTGGCTACACCTTC

d_call: -
clone_size: few
v_call: TRBV27
j_call: TRBJ1-6
cdr3_aa: CASTLRAGSPLHF
cdr3_nt: TGTGCCAGCACCCTAAGGGCAGGGTCACCCCTCCACTTT

d_call: -
clone_size: -
v_call: TRBV5-1
j_call: TRBJ1-2
cdr3_aa: CASSLYSNQGYTF
cdr3_nt: TGCGCCAGCAGCTTATACAGCAACCAGGGCTACACCTTC

d_call: -
clone_size: -
v_call: TRBV4-3
j_call: TRBJ2-1
cdr3_aa: CASSPRQSSYNEQFF
cdr3_nt: TGCGCCAGCAGCCCACGACAGAGCTCCTACAATGAGCAGTTCTTC

d_call: -
clone_size: -
v_call: TRBV7-9
j_call: TRBJ2-5
cdr3_aa: CASSFTPGKETQYF
cdr3_nt: TGTGCCAGCAGCTTCACACCAGGGAAAGAGACCCAGTACTTC

d_call: TRBD1
clone_size: -
v_call: TRBV7-8
j_call: TRBJ1-6
cdr3_aa: CASSSGQGLNNSPLHF
cdr3_nt: TGTGCCAGCAGCTCGGGACAGGGACTTAATAATTCACCCCTCCACTTT

d_call: -
clone_size: few
v_call: TRBV3-1/TRBV3-2
j_call: TRBJ2-6
cdr3_aa: CASSQDSSGANVLTF
cdr3_nt: TGTGCCAGCAGCCAAGACAGCTCTGGGGCCAACGTCCTGACTTTC

d_call: TRBD2
clone_size: -
v_call: TRBV5-4
j_call: TRBJ2-1
cdr3_aa: CASSLRLAPYNEQFF
cdr3_nt: TGTGCCAGCAGCTTGCGACTAGCCCCCTACAATGAGCAGTTCTTC

d_call: TRBD1
clone_size: -
v_call: TRBV18
j_call: TRBJ2-1
cdr3_aa: CASSPPGQGWHEQFF
cdr3_nt: TGTGCCAGCTCACCACCGGGACAGGGTTGGCATGAGCAGTTCTTC

d_call: -
clone_size: -
v_call: TRBV6-2/TRBV6-3
j_call: TRBJ2-5
cdr3_aa: CASTPAGAAQETQYF
cdr3_nt: TGTGCCAGCACCCCTGCGGGGGCAGCTCAAGAGACCCAGTACTTC

d_call: -
clone_size: -
v_call: TRBV13
j_call: TRBJ2-1
cdr3_aa: CASSHPHGGEQFF
cdr3_nt: TGTGCCAGCAGCCATCCCCACGGGGGTGAGCAGTTCTTC

d_call: -
clone_size: -
v_call: TRBV28
j_call: TRBJ2-7
cdr3_aa: CASTLRGEQYF
cdr3_nt: TGTGCCAGCACCCTCCGGGGAGAGCAGTACTTC

d_call: -
clone_size: few
v_call: TRBV28
j_call: TRBJ1-3
cdr3_aa: CASSSGLHGNTIYF
cdr3_nt: TGTGCCAGCAGTTCTGGGCTCCACGGAAACACCATATATTTT

d_call: TRBD1
clone_size: -
v_call: TRBV9
j_call: TRBJ1-1
cdr3_aa: CASSGGQGGAFF
cdr3_nt: TGTGCCAGCAGCGGGGGACAGGGGGGAGCTTTCTTT

d_call: -
clone_size: -
v_call: TRBV20-1
j_call: TRBJ1-2
cdr3_aa: CSASQGSTGPLLYGYTF
cdr3_nt: TGCAGTGCTAGTCAGGGATCGACAGGACCACTTCTATATGGCTACACCTTC

d_call: TRBD2
clone_size: -
v_call: TRBV3-1/TRBV3-2
j_call: TRBJ2-7
cdr3_aa: CASSQAGTSAGQYF
cdr3_nt: TGTGCCAGCAGCCAAGCGGGGACTAGCGCTGGGCAGTACTTC

d_call: TRBD1
clone_size: -
v_call: TRBV7-6
j_call: TRBJ2-7
cdr3_aa: CASSLAGQGYEQYF
cdr3_nt: TGTGCCAGCAGCTTAGCCGGACAGGGCTACGAGCAGTACTTC

d_call: -
clone_size: -
v_call: TRBV9
j_call: TRBJ2-5
cdr3_aa: CASSVVGGKETQYF
cdr3_nt: TGTGCCAGCAGCGTAGTAGGGGGAAAAGAGACCCAGTACTTC

d_call: TRBD2
clone_size: -
v_call: TRBV5-1
j_call: TRBJ2-3
cdr3_aa: CASSLATSGGLSSTDTQYF
cdr3_nt: TGCGCCAGCAGCTTGGCGACTAGCGGGGGATTATCTAGCACAGATACGCAGTATTTT

d_call: TRBD2
clone_size: -
v_call: TRBV24-1
j_call: TRBJ2-1
cdr3_aa: CATSDPGLAGTYNEQFF
cdr3_nt: TGTGCCACCAGTGATCCGGGACTAGCGGGAACATACAATGAGCAGTTCTTC

d_call: TRBD2
clone_size: -
v_call: TRBV9
j_call: TRBJ2-1
cdr3_aa: CASSVMTGGYNEQFF
cdr3_nt: TGTGCCAGCAGCGTAATGACGGGAGGTTACAATGAGCAGTTCTTC

d_call: -
clone_size: -
v_call: TRBV30
j_call: TRBJ2-3
cdr3_aa: CAWSGRSTDTQYF
cdr3_nt: TGTGCCTGGAGTGGGCGGAGCACAGATACGCAGTATTTT

d_call: -
clone_size: -
v_call: TRBV28
j_call: TRBJ1-5
cdr3_aa: CATRIRTEDSNQPQHF
cdr3_nt: TGTGCCACCCGTATTCGGACGGAGGATAGCAATCAGCCCCAGCATTTT

d_call: -
clone_size: -
v_call: TRBV7-9
j_call: TRBJ2-5
cdr3_aa: CASLNAWGLSGETQYF
cdr3_nt: TGTGCCAGCCTTAACGCCTGGGGACTGAGCGGAGAGACCCAGTACTTC

d_call: TRBD1
clone_size: -
v_call: TRBV19
j_call: TRBJ1-2
cdr3_aa: CASSLDRVYGYTF
cdr3_nt: TGTGCCAGTAGTCTGGACAGGGTCTATGGCTACACCTTC

d_call: -
clone_size: -
v_call: TRBV7-9
j_call: TRBJ1-6
cdr3_aa: CASSRDNNSPLHF
cdr3_nt: TGTGCCAGCAGCCGGGACAATAATTCACCCCTCCACTTT

d_call: -
clone_size: once
v_call: TRBV28
j_call: TRBJ2-2
cdr3_aa: CASSLTDPGELFF
cdr3_nt: TGTGCCAGCAGTCTCACAGACCCCGGGGAGCTGTTTTTT

d_call: -
clone_size: -
v_call: TRBV30
j_call: TRBJ1-4
cdr3_aa: CAWSAPRRGSEKLFF
cdr3_nt: TGTGCCTGGAGTGCCCCAAGGAGGGGCAGTGAAAAACTGTTTTTT

d_call: TRBD1
clone_size: few
v_call: TRBV5-1
j_call: TRBJ2-2
cdr3_aa: CASSLVAGGRTGELFF
cdr3_nt: TGCGCCAGCAGCTTGGTGGCAGGGGGACGTACCGGGGAGCTGTTTTTT